The 24 T cell receptor beta chains given below trace back to one sample, sequenced in a study of cytomegalovirus exposure and HLA in healthy donors (dated by TCRdb to 2017 to 2019). Receptors were amplified or captured by the immunoSEQ multiplex PCR assay. A mixture of 60 forward primers for TCR Vbeta segments and 13 reverse primers for TCR Jbeta segments was used in the multiplex PCR. As stored in TCRdb, this immuneACCESS dataset retains in-frame rearrangements with V and J assigned. A fraction of the clones does not appear; measured against another copy, unresolved V genes explain less than half of the discrepancy, and the remainder lacks a known reason. This sample comprises 95,000 to 150,000 clones, around 85% of them detected only once. Of the sample, 2.1% falls within the top ten clones. Source material: PBMCs. The receptors were gathered from a man between 25 and 39 years old in good health and CMV-seronegative.

The CDR3 nucleotides are TGTGCCAGCAGCCAGGGGTTCGTGAACACTGAAGCTTTCTTT. This encodes CASSQGFVNTEAFF. This rearrangement joins TRBV7-2 to TRBJ1-1; the D gene is possibly TRBD1 (6 bases). This CDR3 spans 14 amino acids. Trimming removed 5 bases at V and 0 bases at J, with 10 bases between. CDR1 SGHTA and CDR2 FQGNSA come from the germline V gene.

This chain connects TRBV15 to TRBJ2-7, with 8 nucleotides matching TRBD1. CDR3 length equals 15 residues. CDR1 LNHNV and CDR2 YYDKDF come from the germline V gene (reference sequence). With 1 base clipped from V and 0 bases from J, the junction kept 2 bases outside the gene matches. CDR3 nucleotide sequence: TGTGCCACCAGCAGAGGGGGACAGGTCTCCTACGAGCAGTACTTC. Protein sequence: CATSRGGQVSYEQYF.

V usage is TRBV4-1 and J usage is TRBJ1-5, with D unclear. V lost 1 base to trimming and J lost 10 bases, with 29 bases between them. Germline V gene lookup returns CDR1 MGHRA and CDR2 YSYEKL. The CDR3 has 19 amino acids. CDR3 loop: CASSQGIMVMGSRDRPQHF. In nucleotides, the CDR3 is TGCGCCAGCAGCCAAGGGATCATGGTAATGGGCAGTCGAGACCGACCCCAGCATTTT.

The genes are TRBV7-2 and TRBJ2-3, with D hard to call. CDR3 length equals 15 residues. Germline lookup yields CDR1 SGHTA and CDR2 FQGNSA. V was trimmed by 6 bases and J by 0 bases, leaving 13 bases between them. CDR3 in DNA: TGTGCCAGCAGTTCGCGAAGTTCAAGCACAGATACGCAGTATTTT. Translation: CASSSRSSSTDTQYF. Variable domain in full (rest from reference TRBV7-2 and TRBJ2-3): GAGVSQSPSNKVTEKGKDVELRCDPISGHTALYWYRQSLGQGLEFLIYFQGNSAPDKSGLPSDRFSAERTGGSVSTLTIQRTQQEDSAVYLCASSSRSSSTDTQYFGPGTRLTVL.

The chain is built from TRBV28 and TRBJ1-6, with TRBD1 matching over 7 bases. Per the germline V gene, CDR1 is MDHEN and CDR2 is SYDVKM. The CDR3 has 15 amino acids. V was clipped by 6 bases and J by 7 bases; unmatched bases: 9. In nucleotides, the CDR3 is TGTGCCAGCAGCCTGAGGGGGCCGGACAATTCACCCCTCCACTTT. Translating it yields CASSLRGPDNSPLHF.

The V gene is TRBV7-2, the J gene TRBJ2-3, with TRBD2 matching over 7 bases. The CDR3 extends over 14 amino acids. Germline trimming cut 5 bases from V and 7 bases from J; bases unmatched to any gene: 9. Germline V CDR1 and CDR2: SGHTA, FQGNSA. The CDR3 region is CASSPRREGNTQYF. CDR3 sequence (DNA): TGTGCCAGCAGCCCCCGGAGGGAGGGGAATACGCAGTATTTT.

The count of this clone is one. V usage is TRBV2 and J usage is TRBJ2-3, with D perhaps TRBD1 (6 bases). CDR1 is SNHLY and CDR2 is FYNNEI in the germline V gene. The CDR3 covers 15 residues. Trimming left V 3 bases short and J 3 bases short, with 13 bases between. The CDR3 DNA reads TGTGCCAGCAGTGATCAGGGGCTCGGAACAGATACGCAGTATTTT. This encodes CASSDQGLGTDTQYF.

The gene calls are TRBV28 and TRBJ1-4, with 7 bases aligning to TRBD1. The junction had 4 bases not matched to a gene; V was cut back by 5 bases and J by 7 bases. CDR1 and CDR2 (germline): MDHEN, SYDVKM. This CDR3 is built from 13 residues. The CDR3 DNA follows: TGTGCCAGCAGTACAGGGGCAGTTGAAAAACTGTTTTTT. This gives the protein CASSTGAVEKLFF. The entire variable domain, with the rest obtained from reference TRBV28 and TRBJ1-4, is as follows: DVKVTQSSRYLVKRTGEKVFLECVQDMDHENMFWYRQDPGLGLRLIYFSYDVKMKEKGDIPEGYSVSREKKERFSLILESASTNQTSMYLCASSTGAVEKLFFGSGTQLSVL.

V and J are TRBV11-3 and TRBJ2-3; D gene uncertain. This CDR3 is built from 12 residues. With 2 bases removed from V and 4 bases from J, the gap between germline ends came to 4 bases. Germline V gives CDR1 SGHNT, CDR2 YENEEA. The CDR3 DNA reads TGTGCCAGCAGCTTAACTCCAGATACGCAGTATTTT. This codes for CASSLTPDTQYF.

The chain joins TRBV5-1 to TRBJ2-3; a possible D gene is TRBD2 (6 bases). Germline loops: CDR1 SGHRS, CDR2 YFSETQ. Trimming cost V 4 bases and J 6 bases, with 12 bases left between them. The CDR3 sequence is 13 residues long. CDR3 nucleotides: TGCGCCAGCAGCGAGCATCGGGGGGATACGCAGTATTTT. Its protein product is CASSEHRGDTQYF.

The rearrangement joins TRBV15 to TRBJ1-1, with D unresolved. Per germline, CDR1 LNHNV and CDR2 YYDKDF (reference sequence). The CDR3 has 15 residues. V lost 2 bases, J lost 11 bases, and 21 bases lay in between. The CDR3 DNA is TGTGCCACCAGCAGACCTCTGGACGGGTCAAGAGGGGCTTTCTTT. Translating it yields CATSRPLDGSRGAFF.

The genes are TRBV9 and TRBJ2-5, with D maybe TRBD2 (5 bases). The CDR3 is 15 amino acids. The germline V gene encodes CDR1 SGDLS and CDR2 YYNGEE. The germline V and J ends were trimmed by 4 bases and 5 bases, with 18 bases remaining between them. The CDR3 nucleotides are TGTGCCAGCAGCCCTCGCGGGTATAGGGATGAGACCCAGTACTTC. Its translation: CASSPRGYRDETQYF.

V is TRBV18 and J is TRBJ2-5, with no clear D. V lost 0 bases and J 5 bases, leaving 4 bases between the germline ends. There are 12 residues in the CDR3. Germline V lookup: CDR1 KGHSH, CDR2 LQKENI. CDR3 DNA sequence: TGTGCCAGCTCACCACCCCCTGAGACCCAGTACTTC. It is translated as CASSPPPETQYF.

The chain employs TRBV5-4 and TRBJ1-2; 8 bases are shared with TRBD1. The V segment lost 3 bases and the J segment 6 bases; nucleotides outside the gene matches: 10. This CDR3 contains 15 residues. CDR1 is SGHNT and CDR2 is YYREEE in the germline V gene (reference sequence). The CDR3 DNA follows: TGTGCCAGCAGCTCTGAACAGGGGGGATACGATGGCTACACCTTC. Protein: CASSSEQGGYDGYTF.

The V and J genes are TRBV7-2 and TRBJ1-5; possible D gene TRBD1, 5 bases. Germline V gene sequence: CDR1 SGHTA, CDR2 FQGNSA. The CDR3 is 14 amino acids. Trimming took 5 bases from V and 7 from J, leaving 15 bases between them. The chain's CDR3 is CASSNNRGGQPQHF. DNA of the CDR3: TGTGCCAGCAGCAATAACCGGGGGGGGCAGCCCCAGCATTTT. The whole variable domain, filled in from reference TRBV7-2 and TRBJ1-5, reads GAGVSQSPSNKVTEKGKDVELRCDPISGHTALYWYRQSLGQGLEFLIYFQGNSAPDKSGLPSDRFSAERTGGSVSTLTIQRTQQEDSAVYLCASSNNRGGQPQHFGDGTRLSIL.

The chain combines TRBV27 with TRBJ1-2; 10 bases are a match to TRBD1. CDR1 is MNHEY, CDR2 SMNVEV, per germline (reference sequence). J gave up 6 bases and V 5 bases, and 12 bases lay outside the gene matches. This CDR3 is built from 16 residues. In DNA, the CDR3 is TGTGCCAGCAGTCCTACGACAGGGGGCGCTTGGAATGGCTACACCTTC. It translates to CASSPTTGGAWNGYTF.

The chain joins TRBV7-9 to TRBJ1-1, with D hard to call. The CDR3 extends over 15 amino acids. Trimming took off 1 base at V and 0 bases at J, with 9 bases between the two ends. Germline-derived CDR1 and CDR2 are SEHNR and FQNEAQ (reference sequence). The CDR3 bases are TGTGCCAGCAGCTTAGTCGCAGAAGTGAACACTGAAGCTTTCTTT. It encodes CASSLVAEVNTEAFF.

J is TRBJ2-1 and V is TRBV7-2; D perhaps matches TRBD1 (6 bases). V lost 5 bases and J lost 0, with 20 bases in between. Germline assignment: CDR1 SGHTA and CDR2 FQGNSA. CDR3 length equals 18 residues. CDR3: CASSRPRGGGISYNEQFF. For the CDR3, the DNA is TGTGCCAGCAGCCGCCCCAGGGGTGGGGGAATCTCCTACAATGAGCAGTTCTTC.

J is TRBJ2-5 and V is TRBV5-1; 8 bases are shared with TRBD2. This CDR3 region has 16 residues. The V gene end was trimmed by 7 bases and the J gene end by 2 bases; junction bases not matched to a gene: 13. Germline values: CDR1 SGHRS, CDR2 YFSETQ. CDR3 in amino acids: CASLSLTGGPQETQYF. CDR3 DNA sequence: TGCGCCAGCCTCTCTTTGACGGGGGGGCCTCAAGAGACCCAGTACTTC.

The rearrangement links TRBV6-4 to TRBJ2-1, with 10 bases that match TRBD2. Germline-derived CDR1 and CDR2 are MRHNA and SNTAGT. Unmatched junction bases numbered 15, after V lost 8 bases and J lost 8 bases. The CDR3 length is 16 residues. The CDR3 reads CASSPRAGGRGHEQFF. The CDR3 nucleotides are TGTGCCAGCTCCCCCCGAGCGGGGGGGAGAGGTCATGAGCAGTTCTTC.

The rearrangement links TRBV7-9 to TRBJ2-6; possible D gene TRBD2, 5 bases. The V end lost 2 bases, the J end lost 2 bases, and 10 bases lay between the germline ends. The CDR3 length is 16 residues. In germline, CDR1 is SEHNR, CDR2 FQNEAQ (reference sequence). In DNA, the CDR3 is TGTGCCAGCAGCTTACGCACGAGGGCTGGGGCCAACGTCCTGACTTTC. Encoded protein: CASSLRTRAGANVLTF.

The DNA of the CDR3 is TGTGCCAGCAGTGAAGGGCGGGTTCCTACCTACGAGCAGTACTTC. Translated: CASSEGRVPTYEQYF. V and J are TRBV2 and TRBJ2-7, with a weak D call TRBD2 (5 bases). Trimming cost V 1 base and J 2 bases, with 12 bases left between them. Germline V gene lookup returns CDR1 SNHLY and CDR2 FYNNEI. The CDR3 totals 15 residues.

The gene calls are TRBV7-2 and TRBJ2-3, with 7 bases aligning to TRBD1. Per the germline V gene, CDR1 is SGHTA and CDR2 is FQGNSA. The V segment lost 5 bases and the J segment 0 bases; nucleotides outside the gene matches: 8. The CDR3 has 16 amino acids. The CDR3 loop reads CASSPRGLSSTDTQYF. The CDR3 bases are TGTGCCAGCAGCCCCAGGGGGTTATCTAGCACAGATACGCAGTATTTT.

The chain couples TRBV6-1 to TRBJ2-2, with 9 bases matching TRBD2. Germline values: CDR1 MNHNS, CDR2 SASEGT. The CDR3 spans 16 residues. V was pared by 4 bases and J by 4 bases, with 7 bases of the junction left unmatched. CDR3 sequence: CASSALSGGPTGELFF. The CDR3 DNA follows: TGTGCCAGCAGTGCCTTAAGCGGGGGGCCCACCGGGGAGCTGTTTTTT.